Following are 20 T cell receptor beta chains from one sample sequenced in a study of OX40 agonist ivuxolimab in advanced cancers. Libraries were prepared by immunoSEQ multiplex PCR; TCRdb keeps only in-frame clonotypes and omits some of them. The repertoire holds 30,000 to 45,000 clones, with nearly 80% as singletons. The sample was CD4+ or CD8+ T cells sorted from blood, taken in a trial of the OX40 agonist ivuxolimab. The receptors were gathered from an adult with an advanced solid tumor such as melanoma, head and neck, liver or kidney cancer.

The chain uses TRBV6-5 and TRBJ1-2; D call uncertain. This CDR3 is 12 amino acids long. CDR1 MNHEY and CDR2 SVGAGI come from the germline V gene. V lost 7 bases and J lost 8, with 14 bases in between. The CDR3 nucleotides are TGTGCCAGCACCGCACTGGGTTTCGGCTACACCTTC. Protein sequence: CASTALGFGYTF.

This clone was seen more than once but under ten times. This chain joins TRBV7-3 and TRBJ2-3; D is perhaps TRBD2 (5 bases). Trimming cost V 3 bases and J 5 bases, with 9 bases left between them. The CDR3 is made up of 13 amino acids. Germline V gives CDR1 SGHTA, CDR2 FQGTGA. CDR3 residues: CASSFEGLDTQYF. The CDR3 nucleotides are TGTGCCAGCAGCTTCGAGGGCCTAGATACGCAGTATTTT.

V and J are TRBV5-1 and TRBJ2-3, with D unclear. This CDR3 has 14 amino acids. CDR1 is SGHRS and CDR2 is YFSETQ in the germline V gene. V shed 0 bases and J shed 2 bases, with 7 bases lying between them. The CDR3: CASSLGTATDTQYF. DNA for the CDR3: TGCGCCAGCAGCTTGGGAACAGCCACAGATACGCAGTATTTT.

Here the CDR3 reads CASSLSMGRGEAFF. CDR3 coding DNA: TGTGCCAGCAGTTTATCGATGGGTAGGGGTGAAGCTTTCTTT. The rearrangement joins TRBV27 to TRBJ1-1; D may be TRBD1 (5 bases). From germline, CDR1 is MNHEY and CDR2 SMNVEV (reference sequence). The CDR3 is 14 residues long. Trimming cost V 0 bases and J 7 bases, with 12 bases left between them.

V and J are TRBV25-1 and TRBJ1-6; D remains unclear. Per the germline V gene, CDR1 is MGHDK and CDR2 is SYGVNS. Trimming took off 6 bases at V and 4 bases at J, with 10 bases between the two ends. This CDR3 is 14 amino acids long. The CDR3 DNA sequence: TGTGCCAGCAGCAGTTTTGAATATAATTCACCCCTCCACTTT. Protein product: CASSSFEYNSPLHF.

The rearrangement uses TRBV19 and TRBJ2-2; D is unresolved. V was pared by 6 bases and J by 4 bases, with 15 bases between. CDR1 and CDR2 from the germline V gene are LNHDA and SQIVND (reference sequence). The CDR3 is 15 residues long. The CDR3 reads CASSRQPPSTGELFF. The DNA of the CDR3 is TGTGCCAGTAGCCGACAACCTCCAAGCACCGGGGAGCTGTTTTTT.

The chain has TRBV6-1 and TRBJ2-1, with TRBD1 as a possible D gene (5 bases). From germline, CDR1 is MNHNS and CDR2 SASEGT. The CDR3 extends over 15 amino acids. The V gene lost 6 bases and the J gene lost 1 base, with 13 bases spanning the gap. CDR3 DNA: TGTGCCAGCAGGCCAGGGAAGGCGTCCTACAATGAGCAGTTCTTC. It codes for CASRPGKASYNEQFF.

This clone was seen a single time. DNA of the CDR3: TGCGCCAGCAGCTTGCAGGGGATGAACACTGAAGCTTTCTTT. Protein: CASSLQGMNTEAFF. V is TRBV5-1 and J is TRBJ1-1; tentatively, D is TRBD1 (6 bases). This CDR3 comprises 14 residues. The V and J ends lost 1 base and 0 bases respectively, with 7 bases between them. Germline CDR1 reads SGHRS; CDR2 reads YFSETQ.

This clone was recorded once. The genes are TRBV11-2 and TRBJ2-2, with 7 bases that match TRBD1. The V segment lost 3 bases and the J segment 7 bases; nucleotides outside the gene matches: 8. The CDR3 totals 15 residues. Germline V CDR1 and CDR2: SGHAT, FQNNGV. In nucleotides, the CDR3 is TGTGCCAGCAGCTTTGACAGGGCGGAAGGCGGGGAGCTGTTTTTT. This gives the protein CASSFDRAEGGELFF.

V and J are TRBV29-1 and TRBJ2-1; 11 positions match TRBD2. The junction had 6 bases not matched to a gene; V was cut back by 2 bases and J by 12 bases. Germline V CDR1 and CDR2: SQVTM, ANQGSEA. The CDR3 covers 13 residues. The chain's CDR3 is CSVEPSGGIGQFF. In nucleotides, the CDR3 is TGCAGCGTTGAACCTAGCGGGGGGATTGGGCAGTTCTTC.

CDR3 coding DNA: TGTGCCAGCAGTTACAGACTAGCGAGATACAATGAGCAGTTCTTC. Translating gives CASSYRLARYNEQFF. This chain links TRBV6-5 with TRBJ2-1; 8 bases are a match to TRBD2. The CDR3 is made up of 15 amino acids. The germline V gene encodes CDR1 MNHEY and CDR2 SVGAGI. V trimming: 2 bases; J trimming: 4 bases; junction bases outside the gene matches: 4.

The CDR3 region is CATSGTGTENSPLHF. The CDR3 bases are TGTGCCACCAGCGGGACCGGGACAGAAAATTCACCCCTCCACTTT. This chain uses TRBV15 with TRBJ1-6, with 7 bases aligning to TRBD1. There are 15 residues in the CDR3. Unmatched junction bases numbered 8, after V lost 5 bases and J lost 7 bases. Germline V gene sequence: CDR1 LNHNV, CDR2 YYDKDF (reference sequence).

The CDR3 spells CASSDFGRIQQQYF. DNA for the CDR3: TGTGCCAGCAGCGATTTCGGACGGATCCAGCAGCAGTACTTC. The gene calls are TRBV11-2 and TRBJ2-7; D is unclear. CDR3 length: 14 residues. CDR1 is SGHAT and CDR2 is FQNNGV in the germline V gene. The germline V and J ends were trimmed by 5 bases and 8 bases, with 19 bases remaining between them.

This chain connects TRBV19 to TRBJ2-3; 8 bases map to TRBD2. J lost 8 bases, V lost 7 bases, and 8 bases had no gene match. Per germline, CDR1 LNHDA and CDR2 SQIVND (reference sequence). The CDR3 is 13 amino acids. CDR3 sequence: CASTLAGQGTQYF. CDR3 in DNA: TGTGCCAGTACGCTAGCGGGCCAGGGTACGCAGTATTTT.

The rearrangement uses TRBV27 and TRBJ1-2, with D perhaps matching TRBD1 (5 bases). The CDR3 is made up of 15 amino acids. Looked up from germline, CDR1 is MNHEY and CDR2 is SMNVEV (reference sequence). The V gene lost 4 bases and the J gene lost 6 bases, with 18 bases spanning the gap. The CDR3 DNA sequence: TGTGCCAGCAGTTCCCCCTCAGACAGACACCATGGCTACACCTTC. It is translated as CASSSPSDRHHGYTF.

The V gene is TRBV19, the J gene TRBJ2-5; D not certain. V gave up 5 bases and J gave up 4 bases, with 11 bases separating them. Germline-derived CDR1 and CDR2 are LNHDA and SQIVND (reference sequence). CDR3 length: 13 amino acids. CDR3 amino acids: CASSSIPGETQYF. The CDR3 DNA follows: TGTGCCAGTAGTTCAATACCGGGAGAGACCCAGTACTTC.

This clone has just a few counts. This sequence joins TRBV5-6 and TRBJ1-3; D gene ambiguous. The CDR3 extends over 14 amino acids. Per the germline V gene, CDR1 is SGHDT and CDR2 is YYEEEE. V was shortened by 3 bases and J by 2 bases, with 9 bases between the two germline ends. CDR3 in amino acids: CASSSGLAGNTIYF. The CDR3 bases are TGTGCCAGCAGCTCGGGCTTAGCTGGAAACACCATATATTTT.

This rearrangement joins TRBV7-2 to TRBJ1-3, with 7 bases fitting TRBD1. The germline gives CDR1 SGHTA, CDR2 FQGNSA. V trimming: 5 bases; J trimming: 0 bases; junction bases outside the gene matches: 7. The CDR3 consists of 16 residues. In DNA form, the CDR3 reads TGTGCCAGCAGCCAAGGACAGGTCCTCTCTGGAAACACCATATATTTT. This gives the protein CASSQGQVLSGNTIYF.

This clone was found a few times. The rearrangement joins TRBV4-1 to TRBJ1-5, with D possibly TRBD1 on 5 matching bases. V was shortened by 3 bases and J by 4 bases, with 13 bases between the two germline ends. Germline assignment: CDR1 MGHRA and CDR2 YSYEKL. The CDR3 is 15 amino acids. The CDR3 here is CASSQDGTANQPQHF. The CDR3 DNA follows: TGCGCCAGCAGCCAGGACGGGACCGCTAATCAGCCCCAGCATTTT.

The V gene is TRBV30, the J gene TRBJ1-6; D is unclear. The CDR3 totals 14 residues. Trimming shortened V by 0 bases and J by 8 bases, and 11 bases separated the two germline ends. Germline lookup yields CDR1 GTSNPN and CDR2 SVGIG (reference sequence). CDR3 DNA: TGTGCCTGGAGTGTGTCAGGAAGGGATTCACCCCTCCACTTT. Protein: CAWSVSGRDSPLHF.